This T cell receptor (beta chain) stems from a study of T cells expressing NK-cell markers. The overall study: The sequencing cohort of eight donors included seven HCMV-seropositive individuals and one seronegative individual.

Study observations and caveats: Researchers report these clonotypes also headed the CD3+CD56-NKG2C+ fraction in four donors. In 5 or 6 donors, dominant NKG2C+ clonotypes were about 1.0-7.0% of CD8+ T cells.

In the case of this clonotype: Its target is unknown.

CDR1 is MDHEN and CDR2 is SYDVKM in the germline V gene. The CDR3 covers 15 residues. Researchers built TCR beta cDNA using 5'RACE template switching with UMIs. TCRdb re-called the 5' RACE reads; every CDR3 protein appears as one record, without DNA. This sample carries about 380,000 distinct CDR3 sequences, with around 5.3% going to the ten biggest clones. This receptor was taken from a man aged 18-75 years in good health. Sequencing was done on a sample of blood T cells: a sorted CD56 or NKG2C T cell subset, CD4+ or CD8+ T cells, or bulk PBMC T cells (not recorded which). The rearrangement links TRBV28 to TRBJ2-7; TCRdb's D call, TRBD2, is unchecked because there is no DNA. The CDR3 sequence: CASSPSASGGYEQYF.